The clone carrying this T cell receptor beta chain was counted only a few times. What it recognizes is unknown. Reverse transcription of all isolated RNA meant that expressed TCRB transcripts were sequenced. Sequenced by immunoSEQ multiplex PCR; TCRdb stores in-frame clones only, minus some. Found here are over 150,000 clones, about 9% of them singletons; the top ten hold approximately 0.54%. This record comes from a study of beta chain features in type 1 diabetes. Study-wide results and caveats: People with Type 1 diabetes carried modestly yet significantly shorter TCRB CDR3s in all four CD4+ subsets.

Sequencing used central memory CD4+ T cells from blood. This receptor was obtained from a woman between 18 and 30 years old with type 1 diabetes.

The CDR3 region has the DNA TGTGCCAGCAGTCTCTACTTGAACACTGAAGCTTTCTTT. Translating gives CASSLYLNTEAFF. The chain employs TRBV27 and TRBJ1-1; no definite D call. The CDR3 has 13 residues. From germline, CDR1 is MNHEY and CDR2 SMNVEV (reference sequence). The V end lost 5 bases, the J end lost 0 bases, and 7 bases lay between the germline ends.